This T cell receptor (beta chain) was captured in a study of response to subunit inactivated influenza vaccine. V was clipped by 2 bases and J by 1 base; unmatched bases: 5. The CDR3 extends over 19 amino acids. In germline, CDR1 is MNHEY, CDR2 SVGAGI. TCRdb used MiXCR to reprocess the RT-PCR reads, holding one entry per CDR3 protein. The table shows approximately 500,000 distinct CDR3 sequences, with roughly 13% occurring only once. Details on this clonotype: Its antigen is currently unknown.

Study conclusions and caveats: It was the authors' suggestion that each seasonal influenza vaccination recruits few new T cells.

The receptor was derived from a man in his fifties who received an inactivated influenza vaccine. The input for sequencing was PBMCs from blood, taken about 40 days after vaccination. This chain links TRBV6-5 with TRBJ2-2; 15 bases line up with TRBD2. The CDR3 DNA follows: TGTGCCAGCAGTTACCGGGGACTAGCGGGGGGCCTGAACACCGGGGAGCTGTTTTTT. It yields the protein CASSYRGLAGGLNTGELFF.